This TCR beta chain was identified in a study of T cells in Graves' hyperthyroidism and ophthalmopathy. The authors took PBMCs from 7.5 to 10 ml fresh peripheral blood. There are 14 residues in the CDR3. Unmatched junction bases numbered 10, after V lost 7 bases and J lost 9 bases. Germline V gene data show CDR1 as SGHAT and CDR2 as FQDESV (reference sequence). The study's findings and limits: Ophthalmopathy, as predicted by the model, came a median around 7 months after the prediction. The blood repertoire included most of the expanded thyroid clonotypes above 0.001.

This clonotype was seen ten or more times. The antigen remains unidentified. Amplification of TCR beta CDR3 regions used RNA as the template. The study used the HTBI primer set for a first-round RT-PCR of the TCR CDR3. TCRdb used MiXCR to reprocess the multiplex PCR reads, holding one entry per CDR3 protein. The sample consists of 300,000 to 500,000 distinct CDR3 sequences, around an eighth of them appearing once. The rearrangement links TRBV11-1 to TRBJ2-1; 9 positions agree with TRBD2. Specimen: blood. The sequence came from a man over 45 with Graves' ophthalmopathy. The CDR3 region is CASTGGRAAGEQFF. Here the CDR3 DNA reads TGTGCCAGCACAGGCGGGAGGGCGGCCGGTGAGCAGTTCTTC.